This TCR beta chain was found in a study of T cell responses to AZD1222 COVID-19 vaccine. Using immunoSEQ multiplex PCR, the repertoire was profiled, and TCRdb retains in-frame clones only, with some absent. The data hold under 200,000 clones, with about nine tenths observed a single time. This clone was seen once. Germline-derived CDR1 and CDR2 are MNHNS and SASEGT. V was trimmed by 3 bases and J by 5 bases, leaving 8 bases between them. The CDR3 spans 13 residues. The sequence derives from an adult in good health. This material consisted of peripheral blood, taken on day 0 of AZD1222 vaccination. The rearrangement joins TRBV6-1 to TRBJ1-3; no firm D call. Written as DNA, the CDR3 is TGTGCCAGCAGTGACGGAGGCCGAAACACCATATATTTT. Amino acids: CASSDGGRNTIYF.